This paragraph covers one T cell receptor beta chain sequence. The sample comes from a study of blood T cell repertoires in COVID-19. Profiling relied on immunoSEQ multiplex PCR, and the TCRdb table lists in-frame clones only, not all of them. Of tens of thousands of clones in the sample, about four fifths were seen once. The CDR3 extends over 15 amino acids. Per germline, CDR1 MNHEY and CDR2 SVGAGI. The V gene lost 11 bases and the J gene lost 0 bases, with 17 bases spanning the gap. The chain recombines TRBV6-5 with TRBJ1-3; no reliable D call. The sample taken for sequencing was peripheral blood. The receptor's source is an elderly woman with acute or convalescent COVID-19. CDR3 in DNA: TGTGCCTTCAGCGGGCAGGAGAGCTCTGGAAACACCATATATTTT. This codes for CAFSGQESSGNTIYF.